These 13 T cell receptor beta chains were sequenced from one sample in a study of vaccination effects on CD4 cells after COVID-19. Their specific antigens are unknown. Repertoires were generated with immunoSEQ multiplex PCR, while TCRdb's copy carries only in-frame clones and drops some. The data contain 20,000 to 25,000 clones, about three quarters of them seen just once; the ten biggest clones take up 12%. Viral peptide pool expansion of antigen-specific CD4+ T cells preceded sequencing in the ViraFEST assay. Culture proceeded for about 11 days, and CD4+ T cells were then isolated. Here the sequenced sample was CD4+ T cells from PBMCs cultured with HCoV-229E spike peptides, taken before COVID-19 vaccination. Receptors originate from a human donor who received a COVID-19 vaccine.

The V gene is TRBV4-2, the J gene TRBJ2-7; D might be TRBD2 (6 bases). This CDR3 is built from 16 residues. Trimming removed 3 bases from V and 0 bases from J, with 15 bases in between. Per the germline V gene, CDR1 is LGHNA and CDR2 is YNFKEQ. Written as DNA, the CDR3 is TGTGCCAGCAGCCAGCGCCTAGCGTCCGCCTCCTACGAGCAGTACTTC. Its translation is CASSQRLASASYEQYF.

This chain uses TRBV30 with TRBJ2-1; D is unresolved. Looked up from germline, CDR1 is GTSNPN and CDR2 is SVGIG (reference sequence). This CDR3 contains 11 residues. Trimming took off 5 bases at V and 4 bases at J, with 6 bases between the two ends. The CDR3 here is CAWDFYNEQFF. The DNA of the CDR3 is TGTGCCTGGGACTTTTACAATGAGCAGTTCTTC.

CDR3 loop: CASSWSRLTEAFF. The CDR3 DNA sequence: TGTGCCAGCAGTTGGTCACGTCTGACTGAAGCTTTCTTT. The chain is built from TRBV27 and TRBJ1-1; D unresolved. V was cut by 4 bases and J by 5 bases, with 11 bases left in between. CDR3 length equals 13 residues. The V gene's germline CDR1 is MNHEY and CDR2 SMNVEV (reference sequence).

V usage is TRBV5-1 and J usage is TRBJ2-3, with D possibly TRBD2 on 6 matching bases. Germline-derived CDR1 and CDR2 are SGHRS and YFSETQ. The CDR3 totals 15 residues. V was pared by 10 bases and J by 2 bases, with 20 bases between. CDR3 DNA: TGCGCCTCTCAATATTTAGCGGTTAACACAGATACGCAGTATTTT. Protein sequence: CASQYLAVNTDTQYF.

The chain is built from TRBV6-5 and TRBJ2-1; 9 nucleotides line up with TRBD2. The CDR3 length is 16 residues. V gave up 2 bases and J gave up 2 bases; unmatched junction bases: 4. From germline, CDR1 is MNHEY and CDR2 SVGAGI. The CDR3 spells CASSYLREGPYNEQFF. CDR3 bases: TGTGCCAGCAGTTACCTGCGGGAGGGCCCCTACAATGAGCAGTTCTTC.

V and J are TRBV9 and TRBJ2-5, with D hard to call. V shed 0 bases and J shed 1 base, with 10 bases lying between them. This CDR3 has 15 residues. Germline loops: CDR1 SGDLS, CDR2 YYNGEE. As DNA, the CDR3 is TGTGCCAGCAGCGTAGCTGTGGGCAGCCAAGAGACCCAGTACTTC. Amino acid sequence: CASSVAVGSQETQYF.

The V and J genes are TRBV30 and TRBJ2-3, with a tentative D call TRBD1 (6 bases). V was clipped by 7 bases and J by 3 bases, with 8 bases between them. The CDR3 extends over 11 amino acids. Germline CDR1 GTSNPN, CDR2 SVGIG (reference sequence). In DNA, the CDR3 is TGTGCCTCAGGGACAACAGATACGCAGTATTTT. This translates into CASGTTDTQYF.

The rearrangement uses TRBV3-1 (or the pseudogene TRBV3-2) and TRBJ1-6, with TRBD1 as a possible D gene (5 bases). This CDR3 is built from 17 residues. Germline CDR1 LGHDT, CDR2 YNNKEL (reference sequence). Trimming took off 1 base at V and 7 bases at J, with 17 bases between the two ends. CDR3 DNA sequence: TGTGCCAGCAGCCAAGGGGTCAGGGAACTTTGGAATTCACCCCTCCACTTT. Encoded protein: CASSQGVRELWNSPLHF.

The chain uses TRBV5-6 and TRBJ1-2; D gene ambiguous. Between the trimmed V and J ends, which lost 3 bases and 2 bases, there was a span of 14 bases. The CDR3 spans 15 residues. The germline gives CDR1 SGHDT, CDR2 YYEEEE. In DNA form, the CDR3 reads TGTGCCAGCAGCTACCCCGGGGTTAAGAACTATGGCTACACCTTC. Protein: CASSYPGVKNYGYTF.

The V and J genes are TRBV29-1 and TRBJ1-6; D gene unclear. Germline lookup yields CDR1 SQVTM and CDR2 ANQGSEA. V shed 5 bases and J shed 0 bases, with 5 bases lying between them. This CDR3 has 13 residues. CDR3 nucleotide sequence: TGCAGCGTTAGGCGCTCCTATAATTCACCCCTCCACTTT. Protein: CSVRRSYNSPLHF.

V is TRBV5-1 and J is TRBJ2-1; 7 nucleotides match TRBD2. Germline V gene sequence: CDR1 SGHRS, CDR2 YFSETQ. The CDR3 has 16 residues. The junction had 10 bases not matched to a gene; V was cut back by 4 bases and J by 3 bases. CDR3 residues: CASSIDAGVHYNEQFF. For the CDR3, the DNA is TGCGCCAGCAGCATCGATGCGGGGGTCCACTACAATGAGCAGTTCTTC.

The chain combines TRBV6-4 with TRBJ2-2; D uncertain. Between the trimmed V and J ends, which lost 3 bases and 0 bases, there was a span of 2 bases. The V gene's germline CDR1 is MRHNA and CDR2 SNTAGT. The CDR3 is 13 amino acids. The CDR3 sequence: CASSEANTGELFF. Here the CDR3 DNA reads TGTGCCAGCAGTGAAGCGAACACCGGGGAGCTGTTTTTT.

The chain couples TRBV5-1 to TRBJ1-2; a possible D gene is TRBD1 (5 bases). Per the germline V gene, CDR1 is SGHRS and CDR2 is YFSETQ. Trimming shortened V by 4 bases and J by 5 bases, and 18 bases separated the two germline ends. There are 15 residues in the CDR3. The CDR3 reads CASSLTLDRAYGYTF. In DNA form, the CDR3 reads TGCGCCAGCAGCCTAACCCTAGACAGAGCGTATGGCTACACCTTC. Full variable domain (outside the CDR3, taken from reference TRBV5-1 and TRBJ1-2): KAGVTQTPRYLIKTRGQQVTLSCSPISGHRSVSWYQQTPGQGLQFLFEYFSETQRNKGNFPGRFSGRQFSNSRSEMNVSTLELGDSALYLCASSLTLDRAYGYTFGSGTRLTVV.